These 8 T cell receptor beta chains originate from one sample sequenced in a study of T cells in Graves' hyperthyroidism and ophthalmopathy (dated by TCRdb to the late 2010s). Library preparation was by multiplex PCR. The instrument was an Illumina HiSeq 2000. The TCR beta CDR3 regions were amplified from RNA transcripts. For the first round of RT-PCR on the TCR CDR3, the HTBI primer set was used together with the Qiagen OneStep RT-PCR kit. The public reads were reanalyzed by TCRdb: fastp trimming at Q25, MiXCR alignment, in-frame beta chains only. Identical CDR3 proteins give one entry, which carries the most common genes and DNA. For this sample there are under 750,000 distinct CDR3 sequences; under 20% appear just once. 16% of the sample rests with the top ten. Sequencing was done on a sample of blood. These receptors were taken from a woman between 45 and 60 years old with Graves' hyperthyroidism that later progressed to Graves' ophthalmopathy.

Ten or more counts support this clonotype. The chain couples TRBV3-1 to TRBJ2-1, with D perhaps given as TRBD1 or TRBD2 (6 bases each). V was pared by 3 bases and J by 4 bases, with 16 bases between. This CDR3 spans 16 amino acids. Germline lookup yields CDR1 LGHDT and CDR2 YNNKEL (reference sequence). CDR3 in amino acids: CASSHGGTRKYNEQFF. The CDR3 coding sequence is TGTGCCAGCAGCCACGGAGGGACAAGAAAATACAATGAGCAGTTCTTC.

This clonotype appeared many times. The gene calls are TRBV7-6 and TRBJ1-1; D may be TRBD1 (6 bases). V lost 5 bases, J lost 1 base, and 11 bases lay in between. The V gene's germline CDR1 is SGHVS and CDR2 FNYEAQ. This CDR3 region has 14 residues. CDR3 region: CASSQRQENTEAFF. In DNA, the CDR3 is TGTGCCAGCAGCCAAAGACAGGAGAACACTGAAGCTTTCTTT.

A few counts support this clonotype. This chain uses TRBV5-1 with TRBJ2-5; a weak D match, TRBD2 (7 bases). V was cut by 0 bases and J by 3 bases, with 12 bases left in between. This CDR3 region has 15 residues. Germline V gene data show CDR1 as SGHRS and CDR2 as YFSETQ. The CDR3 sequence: CASSLGGGQEETQYF. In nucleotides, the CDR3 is TGCGCCAGCAGCTTGGGCGGGGGCCAGGAAGAGACCCAGTACTTC.

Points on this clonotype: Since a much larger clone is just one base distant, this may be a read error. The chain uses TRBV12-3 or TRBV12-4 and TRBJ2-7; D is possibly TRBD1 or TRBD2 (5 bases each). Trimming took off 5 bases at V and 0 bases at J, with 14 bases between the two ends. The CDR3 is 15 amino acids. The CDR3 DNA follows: TGTGCCAGCAGTCGGGACGTCCACAACTCCTACGAGCAGTACTTC. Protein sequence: CASSRDVHNSYEQYF.

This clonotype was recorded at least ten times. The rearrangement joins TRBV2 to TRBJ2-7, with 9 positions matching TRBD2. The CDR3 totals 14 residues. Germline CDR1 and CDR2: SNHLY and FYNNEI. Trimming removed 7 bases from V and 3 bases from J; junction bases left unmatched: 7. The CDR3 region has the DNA TGTGCCAGCATGTCTAGCGGGACTCGCTACGAGCAGTACTTC. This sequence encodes CASMSSGTRYEQYF.

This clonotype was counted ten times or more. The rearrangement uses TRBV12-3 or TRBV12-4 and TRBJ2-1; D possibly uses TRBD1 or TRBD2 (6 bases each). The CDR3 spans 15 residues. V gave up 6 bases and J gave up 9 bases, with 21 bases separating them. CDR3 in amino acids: CASSPTRTGRGEQFF. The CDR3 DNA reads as TGTGCCAGCAGCCCGACTAGAACAGGGCGGGGTGAGCAGTTCTTC.

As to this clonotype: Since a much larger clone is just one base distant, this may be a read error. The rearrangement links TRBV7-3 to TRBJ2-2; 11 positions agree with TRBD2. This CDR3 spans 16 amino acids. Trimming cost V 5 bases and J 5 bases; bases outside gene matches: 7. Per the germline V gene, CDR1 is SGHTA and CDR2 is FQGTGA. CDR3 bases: TGTGCCAGCAGCCCCCGCGTAGCGGGAGGGACCGGGGAGCTGTTTTTT. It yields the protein CASSPRVAGGTGELFF.

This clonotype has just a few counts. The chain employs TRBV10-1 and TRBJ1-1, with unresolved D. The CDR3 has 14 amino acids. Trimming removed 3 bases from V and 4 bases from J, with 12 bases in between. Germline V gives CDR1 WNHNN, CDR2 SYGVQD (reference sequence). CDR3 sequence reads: CASSDETQSTEAFF. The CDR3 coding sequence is TGCGCCAGCAGTGATGAGACTCAGAGCACTGAAGCTTTCTTT.